This T cell receptor beta chain was recovered during a study of CD8+CD57+ T cells in acquired aplastic anemia. It was genomic DNA that served as the template for profiling TCR beta VDJ and CDR3. TCRdb used MiXCR to reprocess the reads, holding one entry per CDR3 protein. The sample yields about 81,000 distinct CDR3 sequences, less than 60% seen once. V was clipped by 2 bases and J by 0 bases; unmatched bases: 12. The CDR3 has 19 residues. CDR1 and CDR2 from the germline V gene are SGHAT and FQNNGV. This clonotype was sampled from a human donor in good health, serving as a control. Specimen: sorted CD4+, CD8+, or CD8+CD57+ T cells (not recorded which) from PBMCs. This chain connects TRBV11-2 to TRBJ2-1; 8 bases line up with TRBD1. The CDR3 DNA sequence: TGTGCCAGCAGCTTAAGGACTGGGACAGGCGTTAGCTCCTACAATGAGCAGTTCTTC. It is translated as CASSLRTGTGVSSYNEQFF.